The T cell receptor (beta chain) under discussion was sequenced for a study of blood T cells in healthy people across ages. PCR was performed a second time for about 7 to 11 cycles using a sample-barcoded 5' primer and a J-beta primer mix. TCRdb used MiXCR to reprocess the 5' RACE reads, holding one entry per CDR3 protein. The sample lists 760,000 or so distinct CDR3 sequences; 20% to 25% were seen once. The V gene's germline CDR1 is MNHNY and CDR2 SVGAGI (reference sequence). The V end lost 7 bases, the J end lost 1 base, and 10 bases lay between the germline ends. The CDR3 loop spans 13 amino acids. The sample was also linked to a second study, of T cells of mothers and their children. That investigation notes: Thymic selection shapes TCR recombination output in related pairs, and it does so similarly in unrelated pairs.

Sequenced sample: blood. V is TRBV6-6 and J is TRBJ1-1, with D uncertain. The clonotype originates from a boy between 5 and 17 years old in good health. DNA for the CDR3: TGTGCCAGCACTGGGTTCGCGAACACTGAAGCTTTCTTT. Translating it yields CASTGFANTEAFF.